The 17 T cell receptor beta chains given below trace back to one sample, sequenced in a study of regulatory T cells in long-lasting Graves disease. This sample's time point: newly diagnosed GD, antithyroid drugs for less than 3 months. RNA isolated from PBMCs was used to make the TCR library. Through Arm-PCR of CDR3 regions and iRepertoire HTBI primers, TCR beta libraries were built. Each CDR3 protein is one row after TCRdb ran MiXCR on the multiplex PCR reads. The sample carries 500,000 or so distinct CDR3 sequences, roughly 17% recorded once. This sample also belongs to another study, concerning T cells in Graves' hyperthyroidism and ophthalmopathy.

The sample was peripheral blood mononuclear cells (PBMCs), taken at new diagnosis, from a patient treated with antithyroid drugs. These receptors all stem from a man aged 35 to 55 with Graves disease.

This clonotype was seen ten or more times. The V and J genes are TRBV28 and TRBJ2-2, with D tentatively TRBD2 (6 bases). The CDR3 is 15 residues long. Germline lookup yields CDR1 MDHEN and CDR2 SYDVKM. V was trimmed by 5 bases and J by 3 bases, leaving 13 bases between them. Written as DNA, the CDR3 is TGTGCCAGCAGTGTACTAGCAAGAGACACCGGGGAGCTGTTTTTT. It yields the protein CASSVLARDTGELFF.

A word on this clonotype: A much bigger clone sits one base away, suggesting this may be a read error. The chain combines TRBV11-2 with TRBJ2-5; D is unresolved. Per the germline V gene, CDR1 is SGHAT and CDR2 is FQNNGV. There are 14 residues in the CDR3. For the CDR3, the DNA is TGTGCCAGCAGCTTAAGGGTAGATCAAGGGACCCAGTACTTC. Translating it yields CASSLRVDQGTQYF.

This clonotype was observed a handful of times. The CDR3 reads CASSDLWDRGEQYF. CDR3 DNA sequence: TGCGCCAGCAGTGACCTTTGGGACAGGGGCGAGCAGTACTTC. The chain has TRBV10-1 and TRBJ2-7, with 10 bases lining up with TRBD1. Germline V gene sequence: CDR1 WNHNN, CDR2 SYGVQD (reference sequence). This CDR3 is built from 14 residues. J gave up 6 bases and V 3 bases, and 5 bases lay outside the gene matches.

V is TRBV20-1 and J is TRBJ2-2; 7 bases map to TRBD2. The ends lost 0 bases at V and 4 bases at J; junction bases unmatched: 8. Germline loops: CDR1 DFQATT, CDR2 SNEGSKA (reference sequence). CDR3 length: 16 amino acids. The DNA for the CDR3 is TGCAGTGCTAGAGATAGCGGGTTAGGAAGCACCGGGGAGCTGTTTTTT. Translated: CSARDSGLGSTGELFF.

On this clonotype: Given a much more abundant clone one base away, this may be a read error. V is TRBV12-3 or TRBV12-4 and J is TRBJ2-5; possibly TRBD1 for D (5 bases). With 3 bases removed from V and 5 bases from J, the gap between germline ends came to 16 bases. The CDR3 has 15 residues. DNA of the CDR3: TGTGCCAGCAGTTTTGCGACAGAGCCTGGGGAGACCCAGTACTTC. This encodes CASSFATEPGETQYF.

This clonotype was picked up many times. The chain is built from TRBV29-1 and TRBJ2-2, with D unresolved. Germline V lookup: CDR1 SQVTM, CDR2 ANQGSEA. There are 13 residues in the CDR3. V was shortened by 6 bases and J by 0 bases, with 8 bases between the two germline ends. The CDR3 loop reads CSVVYPNTGELFF. The CDR3, as DNA: TGCAGCGTCGTGTATCCGAACACCGGGGAGCTGTTTTTT.

This clonotype has at least ten counts. The V call is TRBV20-1, the J call TRBJ2-1, with D possibly matching TRBD2 (6 bases). Trimming pared 6 bases from V and 5 bases from J, leaving 20 bases between. The CDR3 has 15 amino acids. Germline V gene data show CDR1 as DFQATT and CDR2 as SNEGSKA (reference sequence). The CDR3 coding sequence is TGCAGTGCCTCGTCGGGGTGGAGGGGTAACAATGAGCAGTTCTTC. As protein: CSASSGWRGNNEQFF.

To note about this clonotype: Just one base apart from a much larger clone, this may be a read error. This chain links TRBV6-2 or TRBV6-3 with TRBJ2-4, with no clear D. The ends were cut back, 7 bases at V and 13 bases at J, with 29 bases in the middle. This CDR3 region has 16 residues. Germline loops: CDR1 MNHEY, CDR2 SVGEGT. The CDR3: CASNTLRTNTDNEQYF. The DNA of the CDR3 is TGTGCCAGCAATACCTTGAGGACCAACACCGACAATGAGCAGTACTTC.

This clonotype was detected many times. The gene calls are TRBV6-1 and TRBJ2-5; 7 nucleotides agree with TRBD2. This CDR3 contains 14 residues. Germline CDR1 MNHNS, CDR2 SASEGT. J lost 0 bases, V lost 7 bases, and 5 bases had no gene match. The CDR3 bases are TGTGCCAGCACCCGAGCGGGGTACCAAGAGACCCAGTACTTC. Translation: CASTRAGYQETQYF.

V and J are TRBV12-3 or TRBV12-4 and TRBJ2-3, with 10 bases aligning to TRBD2. The J call is uncertain, as TRBJ2-5 better fits the DNA end. The CDR3 extends over 16 amino acids. The CDR3 coding sequence is TGTGCCAGCAGTTTCGGGACTAGCGCGGCGGGAGAGACCCAGTACTTC. It codes for CASSFGTSAAGETQYF.

The chain couples TRBV7-2 to TRBJ2-1; the D is unclear. The CDR3 has 14 amino acids. Trimming shortened V by 3 bases and J by 2 bases, and 8 bases separated the two germline ends. Germline V lookup: CDR1 SGHTA, CDR2 FQGNSA. DNA of the CDR3: TGTGCCAGCAGCTTTGAGGCCACCTACAATGAGCAGTTCTTC. Translation: CASSFEATYNEQFF.

The chain employs TRBV6-1 and TRBJ1-2, with D maybe TRBD1 (6 bases). The CDR3 totals 12 residues. V lost 7 bases to trimming and J lost 8 bases, with 14 bases between them. CDR1 and CDR2 from the germline V gene are MNHNS and SASEGT. The CDR3: CASTGTIYGYTF. The CDR3 DNA is TGTGCCAGCACGGGGACAATATACGGCTACACCTTC.

In its sample, this clonotype was seen many times. The chain carries TRBV11-3 and TRBJ2-5, with D possibly called TRBD1 or TRBD2 (5 bases each). The germline V gene encodes CDR1 SGHNT and CDR2 YENEEA. Trimming removed 5 bases from V and 2 bases from J, with 18 bases in between. This CDR3 has 16 amino acids. The CDR3 reads CASSPIRGGPQETQYF. The CDR3 nucleotides are TGTGCCAGCAGCCCCATTCGGGGCGGGCCGCAAGAGACCCAGTACTTC. Based on the CDR3 plus reference TRBV11-3 and TRBJ2-5, the full variable domain is EAGVVQSPRYKIIEKKQPVAFWCNPISGHNTLYWYLQNLGQGPELLIRYENEEAVDDSQLPKDRFSAERLKGVDSTLKIQPAELGDSAVYLCASSPIRGGPQETQYFGPGTRLLVL.

In its sample, this clonotype was seen many times. The chain has TRBV27 and TRBJ1-3, with TRBD1 matching 9 bases. The CDR3 loop spans 18 amino acids. J lost 2 bases, V lost 4 bases, and 12 bases had no gene match. Germline V gives CDR1 MNHEY, CDR2 SMNVEV (reference sequence). CDR3 in amino acids: CASSSHPTGGGAGNTIYF. The DNA of the CDR3 is TGTGCCAGCAGTTCTCACCCCACAGGGGGCGGGGCTGGAAACACCATATATTTT.

The chain links TRBV19 to TRBJ2-7; TRBD2 aligns across 8 bases. Trimming took 3 bases from V and 7 from J; bases not matched to a gene: 8. CDR1 is LNHDA, CDR2 SQIVND, per germline (reference sequence). The CDR3 spans 14 residues. The CDR3 reads CASSMTGLVGEQYF. The CDR3, as DNA: TGTGCCAGTAGTATGACGGGACTAGTCGGAGAGCAGTACTTC. Filled out from reference TRBV19 and TRBJ2-7, the complete variable domain reads DGGITQSPKYLFRKEGQNVTLSCEQNLNHDAMYWYRQDPGQGLRLIYYSQIVNDFQKGDIAEGYSVSREKKESFPLTVTSAQKNPTAFYLCASSMTGLVGEQYFGPGTRLTVT.

This chain joins TRBV15 and TRBJ1-5; a possible D gene is TRBD1 (6 bases). Germline V gives CDR1 LNHNV, CDR2 YYDKDF (reference sequence). CDR3 length: 14 amino acids. V gave up 3 bases and J gave up 4 bases, with 10 bases separating them. CDR3 sequence (DNA): TGTGCCACCAGCAGGCGTGACAGGAATCAGCCCCAGCATTTT. Amino acid sequence: CATSRRDRNQPQHF.

This clonotype was seen a handful of times. This chain links TRBV19 with TRBJ1-3; D ambiguous. Germline V gene sequence: CDR1 LNHDA, CDR2 SQIVND (reference sequence). This CDR3 has 14 amino acids. Trimming stripped 3 bases from V and 0 bases from J, with 6 bases between. The CDR3 is CASSIRSSGNTIYF. The CDR3 coding sequence is TGTGCCAGTAGTATCCGGAGCTCTGGAAACACCATATATTTT.